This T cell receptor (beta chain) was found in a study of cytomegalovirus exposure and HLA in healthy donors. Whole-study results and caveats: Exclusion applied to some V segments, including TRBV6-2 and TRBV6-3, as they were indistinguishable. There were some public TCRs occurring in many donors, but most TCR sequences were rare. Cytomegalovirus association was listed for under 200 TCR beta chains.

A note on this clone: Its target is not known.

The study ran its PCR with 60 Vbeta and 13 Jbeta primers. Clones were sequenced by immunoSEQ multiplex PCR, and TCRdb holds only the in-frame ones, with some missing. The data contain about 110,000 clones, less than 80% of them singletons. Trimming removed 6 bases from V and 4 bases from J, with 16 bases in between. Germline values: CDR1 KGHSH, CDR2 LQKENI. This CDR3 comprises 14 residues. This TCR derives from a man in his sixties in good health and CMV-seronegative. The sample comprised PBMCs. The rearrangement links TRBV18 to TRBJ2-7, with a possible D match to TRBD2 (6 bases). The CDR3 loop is CASSPSASAYEQYV. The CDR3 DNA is TGTGCCAGCTCCCCGTCGGCTAGCGCTTACGAGCAGTACGTC.